This T cell receptor beta chain was sequenced for a study of identical twins. CDR1 is SQVTM and CDR2 is ANQGSEA in the germline V gene. The CDR3 extends over 12 amino acids. Between the trimmed V and J ends, which lost 7 bases and 2 bases, there was a span of 12 bases. Healthy Caucasians supplied all donations. In this sample, this clonotype turned up a few times. The antigen remains undetermined. Study-level findings and limits: Abundant cord blood beta clonotypes carried fewer insertions; memory repertoires showed none. Out-of-frame alpha sequences that twins shared showed excess low generation probability. Part of the zero-insertion signal could reflect confounding by invariant MAIT and iNKT cells.

TCRdb itself ran the 5' RACE reads through MiXCR, one entry per CDR3 protein. The sample carries about 340,000 distinct CDR3 sequences, 9% to 10% recorded once. The TCR originated in a woman in her forties or fifties in good health. The material sequenced was naive T cells sorted from blood. The chain recombines TRBV29-1 with TRBJ2-7; D is possibly TRBD1 or TRBD2 (5 bases each). This CDR3 reads CSGRDGTYEQYF. CDR3 bases: TGCAGCGGACGGGACGGCACCTACGAGCAGTACTTC.